These 30 T cell receptor beta chains originate from one sample sequenced in a study of T cell repertoires in cytomegalovirus infection (dated by TCRdb to the late 2010s). Reads for this sample came from an Illumina HiSeq 1500. The raw public data were reprocessed by TCRdb itself: fastp quality trimming at Q25, MiXCR clonotype calling, in-frame beta chains only. Rows merge per CDR3 protein into single entries with the most common DNA and genes. The sample includes hundreds of thousands of distinct CDR3 sequences, with 35% observed a single time. The ten largest clones take up about 2.8% of the sample. Sequenced input: PBMCs. The receptors come from a human donor in good health (CMV status not recorded). Some clones in this sample may be carry-over from other donors' samples.

The chain combines TRBV7-9 with TRBJ1-4; 9 nucleotides align to TRBD1. Germline V gives CDR1 SEHNR, CDR2 FQNEAQ (reference sequence). The CDR3 runs 17 residues. V lost 4 bases, J lost 0 bases, and 6 bases stayed unmatched. In DNA form, the CDR3 reads TGTGCCAGCAGCTCCCCGACAGGGGGTTCAACTAATGAAAAACTGTTTTTT. It encodes CASSSPTGGSTNEKLFF.

In this sample, this clonotype turned up many times. The rearrangement links TRBV12-3 or TRBV12-4 to TRBJ1-2, with 7 bases that match TRBD1. V trimming: 8 bases; J trimming: 4 bases; junction bases outside the gene matches: 10. The CDR3 is 14 amino acids. The CDR3 DNA reads TGTGCCAGCGGTATCGACAGGGCAGGCTATGGCTACACCTTC. This encodes CASGIDRAGYGYTF.

Many counts were recorded for this clonotype. This chain uses TRBV7-8 with TRBJ2-2, with no clear D. Trimming took 5 bases from V and 2 from J, leaving 21 bases between them. The length of the CDR3 is 18 residues. Looked up from germline, CDR1 is SGHVS and CDR2 is FQNEAQ. Here the CDR3 DNA reads TGTGCCAGCAGCCTGATCTCGATTTGGACGACTAACACCGGGGAGCTGTTTTTT. Translation: CASSLISIWTTNTGELFF.

The chain combines TRBV27 with TRBJ1-1; possible D gene TRBD1, 5 bases. This CDR3 is built from 18 residues. From germline, CDR1 is MNHEY and CDR2 SMNVEV (reference sequence). The V gene lost 5 bases and the J gene lost 0 bases, with 22 bases spanning the gap. The CDR3 nucleotides are TGTGCCAGCAGTGTACGGTTTGGAACCCCGGACATGAACACTGAAGCTTTCTTT. Protein: CASSVRFGTPDMNTEAFF.

This clonotype showed up just a few times. The rearrangement uses TRBV4-1 and TRBJ2-7, with 12 bases identical to TRBD2. With V trimmed by 3 bases and J by 2 bases, 20 bases remained unmatched. This CDR3 spans 21 amino acids. The germline V gene encodes CDR1 MGHRA and CDR2 YSYEKL. The CDR3 reads CASSHQTRAGPGLAGPYEQYF. The DNA for the CDR3 is TGCGCCAGCAGCCACCAAACTAGAGCAGGACCGGGACTAGCGGGCCCCTACGAGCAGTACTTC.

The chain has TRBV10-3 and TRBJ2-5; the match to TRBD1 covers 8 bases. V trimming: 2 bases; J trimming: 2 bases; junction bases outside the gene matches: 4. The CDR3 totals 15 residues. Germline V gene data show CDR1 as ENHRY and CDR2 as SYGVKD. The CDR3 DNA is TGTGCCATCAGTGAGGCCGGACAGGGTCAAGAGACCCAGTACTTC. This sequence encodes CAISEAGQGQETQYF.

This clonotype showed up many times. The chain couples TRBV7-8 to TRBJ2-7; the match to TRBD1 covers 7 bases. V trimming: 6 bases; J trimming: 2 bases; junction bases outside the gene matches: 13. CDR3 length equals 16 residues. From germline, CDR1 is SGHVS and CDR2 FQNEAQ. The CDR3 protein is CASRSSRDSKPYEQYF. In DNA form, the CDR3 reads TGTGCCAGCAGAAGTAGCCGGGACAGTAAGCCCTACGAGCAGTACTTC.

There are a few counts of this clonotype. This chain connects TRBV10-3 to TRBJ2-5; 10 nucleotides line up with TRBD1. The germline V gene has CDR1 ENHRY and CDR2 SYGVKD. The CDR3 totals 15 residues. With V trimmed by 6 bases and J by 2 bases, 6 bases remained unmatched. CDR3 DNA: TGTGCCATCAGGACAGGGGGCGAGGGGCAAGAGACCCAGTACTTC. Amino acids: CAIRTGGEGQETQYF.

The chain has TRBV27 and TRBJ2-1; no reliable D call. The V end was cut by 3 bases, the J end by 0 bases, with 9 bases between. Germline assignment: CDR1 MNHEY and CDR2 SMNVEV (reference sequence). The CDR3 length is 15 residues. CDR3 loop: CASSFLGVSYNEQFF. As DNA, the CDR3 is TGTGCCAGCAGTTTTCTAGGAGTCTCCTACAATGAGCAGTTCTTC.

This clonotype was observed a handful of times. The rearrangement uses TRBV7-9 and TRBJ1-6, with 7 bases aligning to TRBD1. The CDR3 consists of 15 residues. V lost 5 bases, J lost 5 bases, and 6 bases stayed unmatched. Germline CDR1 SEHNR, CDR2 FQNEAQ (reference sequence). In DNA, the CDR3 is TGTGCCAGCAGCAAAAGACAGGGTGATAATTCACCCCTCCACTTT. Protein product: CASSKRQGDNSPLHF.

The genes are TRBV7-6 and TRBJ2-7; D not resolved. Germline loops: CDR1 SGHVS, CDR2 FNYEAQ. The CDR3 totals 13 residues. V was pared by 10 bases and J by 2 bases, with 15 bases between. The CDR3: CATGRSSAYEQYF. The DNA for the CDR3 is TGTGCCACCGGACGGTCCTCGGCCTACGAGCAGTACTTC.

This clonotype has a count of ten or more. The chain uses TRBV7-6 and TRBJ1-2, with TRBD1 as a possible D gene (5 bases). The CDR3 length is 13 residues. V was trimmed by 5 bases and J by 4 bases, leaving 11 bases between them. Germline-derived CDR1 and CDR2 are SGHVS and FNYEAQ. CDR3: CASSPGRAYGYTF. Written as DNA, the CDR3 is TGTGCCAGCAGCCCGGGACGCGCCTATGGCTACACCTTC.

The chain uses TRBV7-8 and TRBJ2-7; D uncertain. Looked up from germline, CDR1 is SGHVS and CDR2 is FQNEAQ. V was shortened by 10 bases and J by 3 bases, with 10 bases between the two germline ends. The CDR3 consists of 11 residues. The DNA for the CDR3 is TGTGCCACCACAGACCTCTACGAGCAGTACTTC. Encoded protein: CATTDLYEQYF.

The rearrangement links TRBV28 to TRBJ2-1; 9 bases agree with TRBD2. Trimming at V came to 5 bases and at J to 8 bases, leaving 10 bases not matched to a gene. The CDR3 covers 15 residues. Germline lookup yields CDR1 MDHEN and CDR2 SYDVKM. CDR3 protein: CASSLRLAGTYEQFF. The CDR3 DNA reads TGTGCCAGCAGTCTGCGGCTAGCGGGAACCTATGAGCAGTTCTTC. The full variable domain, completed using reference TRBV28 and TRBJ2-1, is DVKVTQSSRYLVKRTGEKVFLECVQDMDHENMFWYRQDPGLGLRLIYFSYDVKMKEKGDIPEGYSVSREKKERFSLILESASTNQTSMYLCASSLRLAGTYEQFFGPGTRLTVL.

This clonotype was picked up a small number of times. This sequence joins TRBV28 and TRBJ2-7; TRBD1 aligns across 7 bases. The CDR3 loop spans 14 amino acids. CDR1 is MDHEN and CDR2 is SYDVKM in the germline V gene. The junction had 5 bases not matched to a gene; V was cut back by 4 bases and J by 2 bases. The CDR3 bases are TGTGCCAGCAGTTGGACAGGTCAGGCCTACGAGCAGTACTTC. Residues: CASSWTGQAYEQYF.

This chain joins TRBV2 and TRBJ1-2; perhaps TRBD1 as D (5 bases). The ends were cut back, 3 bases at V and 7 bases at J, with 12 bases in the middle. Germline CDR1 and CDR2: SNHLY and FYNNEI. The CDR3 consists of 13 residues. For the CDR3, the DNA is TGTGCCAGCAGTGATATCGGGGCTGCTGGCTACACCTTC. Protein sequence: CASSDIGAAGYTF.

This chain joins TRBV6-6 and TRBJ2-4; possibly TRBD2 for D (7 bases). The CDR3 contains 15 residues. In germline, CDR1 is MNHNY, CDR2 SVGAGI (reference sequence). Trimming took off 0 bases at V and 11 bases at J, with 17 bases between the two ends. For the CDR3, the DNA is TGTGCCAGCAGTTACTCTTGGGGGGGCAAGAATCTTCAGTACTTC. It codes for CASSYSWGGKNLQYF.

The chain is built from TRBV12-3 or TRBV12-4 and TRBJ2-3; weak D call: TRBD2 (5 bases). The CDR3 is 17 amino acids. V lost 3 bases to trimming and J lost 2 bases, with 18 bases between them. In nucleotides, the CDR3 is TGTGCCAGCAGTTTGAGGCGAGAGGGAGTAAACACAGATACGCAGTATTTT. Translated: CASSLRREGVNTDTQYF.

The CDR3, as DNA: TGTGCCAGCAGCCACGGTTTGCCCGGGGAGCTGTTTTTT. Its protein is CASSHGLPGELFF. This chain joins TRBV7-9 and TRBJ2-2; D is ambiguous. The CDR3 has 13 amino acids. Germline V CDR1 and CDR2: SEHNR, FQNEAQ (reference sequence). V was cut by 5 bases and J by 6 bases, with 10 bases left in between.

The chain employs TRBV27 and TRBJ2-7; either TRBD1 or TRBD2 may fit D (5 bases each). This CDR3 comprises 14 residues. V was clipped by 3 bases and J by 5 bases, with 14 bases between them. Germline loops: CDR1 MNHEY, CDR2 SMNVEV (reference sequence). In DNA, the CDR3 is TGTGCCAGCAGTTTTCGGGCAGGGACGGACGAGCAGTACTTC. Translated: CASSFRAGTDEQYF.

This clonotype has more than one count but fewer than ten. This chain joins TRBV19 and TRBJ1-1; maybe TRBD1 (6 bases). The CDR3 consists of 15 residues. From germline, CDR1 is LNHDA and CDR2 SQIVND (reference sequence). V lost 3 bases and J 2 bases, leaving 13 bases between the germline ends. The CDR3 reads CASSIPGALNTEAFF. CDR3 nucleotides: TGTGCCAGTAGTATCCCGGGGGCTCTTAACACTGAAGCTTTCTTT.

This clonotype was detected ten times or more. V and J are TRBV7-8 and TRBJ2-2; 7 bases map to TRBD2. The CDR3 has 13 amino acids. Per the germline V gene, CDR1 is SGHVS and CDR2 is FQNEAQ. V lost 4 bases and J lost 6; bases outside the gene matches: 2. CDR3 bases: TGTGCCAGCAGCTGGACTAGATCCGGGGAGCTGTTTTTT. Translation gives CASSWTRSGELFF.

The table lists this clonotype with a few counts. The chain recombines TRBV28 with TRBJ2-7; D perhaps matches TRBD2 (6 bases). The CDR3 has 12 amino acids. V dropped 6 bases and J dropped 12 bases, with 18 bases sitting between them. Germline V CDR1 and CDR2: MDHEN, SYDVKM. CDR3 coding DNA: TGTGCCAGCAGCGCACTTCTCGGGAGAATGTACTTC. Protein: CASSALLGRMYF.

The table lists this clonotype with a count of one. The chain uses TRBV6-2 or TRBV6-3 and TRBJ2-4, with 13 bases lining up with TRBD2. This CDR3 is built from 19 residues. CDR1 MNHEY and CDR2 SVGEGT come from the germline V gene. V shed 2 bases and J 6 bases; nucleotides not matched to a gene: 13. CDR3 in DNA: TGTGCCAGCAGTTACGCGACTAGCGGGAGGTTCCGCCCCCTAAACATTCAGTACTTC. It is translated as CASSYATSGRFRPLNIQYF.

This clonotype showed up just a few times. This chain links TRBV19 with TRBJ1-2; 10 bases match TRBD1. CDR1 is LNHDA, CDR2 SQIVND, per germline (reference sequence). V was pared by 3 bases and J by 3 bases, with 7 bases of the junction left unmatched. This CDR3 contains 16 residues. The DNA for the CDR3 is TGTGCCAGTAGTATCCTGGGACAGGGGCCCTACTATGGCTACACCTTC. It encodes CASSILGQGPYYGYTF.

This clonotype was seen a handful of times. The chain is built from TRBV28 and TRBJ1-5; weak D call: TRBD1 (6 bases). Germline-derived CDR1 and CDR2 are MDHEN and SYDVKM. The germline V and J ends were trimmed by 5 bases and 5 bases, with 16 bases remaining between them. This CDR3 is built from 15 residues. Here the CDR3 DNA reads TGTGCCAGCAGTGTCGTGGGTAAGGGGGATCAGCCCCAGCATTTT. Translated, it gives CASSVVGKGDQPQHF.

The CDR3 DNA reads as TGTGCCAGTAGTATCAAGGGAGGGGGCTCCTACAATGAGCAGTTCTTC. Its translation: CASSIKGGGSYNEQFF. This chain joins TRBV19 and TRBJ2-1, with D possibly being TRBD2 (7 bases). This CDR3 is built from 16 residues. Between the trimmed V and J ends, which lost 3 bases and 0 bases, there was a span of 12 bases. The germline CDR1 and CDR2 sequences are LNHDA and SQIVND (reference sequence).

The chain employs TRBV7-9 and TRBJ2-7, with 10 bases identical to TRBD2. CDR3 length: 14 residues. CDR1 is SEHNR, CDR2 FQNEAQ, per germline (reference sequence). Losses at the gene ends were 4 bases for V and 5 bases for J; bases not matched to a gene: 5. This chain's CDR3 is CASSSPSGSHEQYF. The CDR3 DNA follows: TGTGCCAGCAGCTCTCCTAGCGGGAGTCACGAGCAGTACTTC. The full variable domain, its missing parts supplied by reference TRBV7-9 and TRBJ2-7, is DTGVSQNPRHKITKRGQNVTFRCDPISEHNRLYWYRQTLGQGPEFLTYFQNEAQLEKSRLLSDRFSAERPKGSFSTLEIQRTEQGDSAMYLCASSSPSGSHEQYFGPGTRLTVT.

V is TRBV7-9 and J is TRBJ2-2; D uncertain. This CDR3 region has 14 residues. The V end was cut by 6 bases, the J end by 4 bases, with 12 bases between. Germline loops: CDR1 SEHNR, CDR2 FQNEAQ (reference sequence). The CDR3 loop is CASSPRLFTGELFF. In DNA, the CDR3 is TGTGCCAGCAGTCCCAGACTCTTCACCGGGGAGCTGTTTTTT.

This clonotype was counted between two and nine times. The rearrangement links TRBV7-8 to TRBJ2-5; 7 bases are a match to TRBD1. The CDR3 is 16 amino acids. Unmatched junction bases numbered 10, after V lost 5 bases and J lost 1 base. Germline CDR1 is SGHVS and CDR2 is FQNEAQ. CDR3 in DNA: TGTGCCAGCAGCCAAATCACCGGGACAGCCCAAGAGACCCAGTACTTC. It translates to CASSQITGTAQETQYF.